These 14 T cell receptor beta chains share one sample of origin, sequenced in a study of post-analysis software for immune sequencing data. Unique-molecular-identifier-tagged TCR beta cDNA libraries were used. TCRdb called the PCR reads again in MiXCR, with one record for every CDR3 protein. The sample holds roughly 650,000 distinct CDR3 sequences, 55% to 60% seen once. These receptors' antigens are unknown. General study results and limits: Patients carried roughly 5 TRBV segments more frequently than controls did, and TRBV5-6, TRBV5-1 and TRBV20-1 were among them.

The sequenced sample was blood. The receptors were gathered from a girl aged 2-10 years with multiple sclerosis.

The chain has TRBV10-3 and TRBJ1-5; D remains ambiguous. The germline V gene has CDR1 ENHRY and CDR2 SYGVKD. V was cut by 0 bases and J by 9 bases, with 12 bases left in between. There are 14 residues in the CDR3. The CDR3 coding sequence is TGTGCCATCAGTGAGTCTGGCCCCAGAAGGCCCCAGCATTTT. Its translation is CAISESGPRRPQHF.

J is TRBJ2-7 and V is TRBV20-1; no definite D call. Deletions cut 3 bases from V and 0 bases from J, with 9 bases between. This CDR3 contains 13 residues. Germline CDR1 and CDR2: DFQATT and SNEGSKA (reference sequence). CDR3 sequence reads: CSASLKNSYEQYF. Here the CDR3 DNA reads TGCAGTGCTAGCCTCAAAAACTCCTACGAGCAGTACTTC.

This clonotype has a handful of counts. This sequence joins TRBV6-4 and TRBJ2-1; 8 nucleotides align to TRBD2. Germline V gene sequence: CDR1 MRHNA, CDR2 SNTAGT. CDR3 length equals 15 residues. V shed 0 bases and J 2 bases; nucleotides not matched to a gene: 0. DNA for the CDR3: TGTGCCAGCAGTGACTCTAGCGGGGCCTACAATGAGCAGTTCTTC. Translating gives CASSDSSGAYNEQFF.

The CDR3 loop is CASSLSSGWEQYF. The CDR3 DNA sequence: TGTGCCAGCAGCTTATCATCCGGCTGGGAGCAGTACTTC. J is TRBJ2-7 and V is TRBV7-9; no definite D call. V shed 2 bases and J shed 7 bases, with 12 bases lying between them. Germline CDR1 reads SEHNR; CDR2 reads FQNEAQ (reference sequence). This CDR3 is 13 amino acids long. Full variable domain (outside the CDR3, taken from reference TRBV7-9 and TRBJ2-7): DTGVSQNPRHKITKRGQNVTFRCDPISEHNRLYWYRQTLGQGPEFLTYFQNEAQLEKSRLLSDRFSAERPKGSFSTLEIQRTEQGDSAMYLCASSLSSGWEQYFGPGTRLTVT.

The chain recombines TRBV20-1 with TRBJ2-3; possibly TRBD2 for D (5 bases). Germline CDR1 DFQATT, CDR2 SNEGSKA (reference sequence). The germline V and J ends were trimmed by 6 bases and 2 bases, with 9 bases remaining between them. This CDR3 has 12 residues. The CDR3 nucleotides are TGCAGTGCAAAAGGACTCACAGATACGCAGTATTTT. It encodes CSAKGLTDTQYF.

V is TRBV14 and J is TRBJ2-3; TRBD2 might be the D (6 bases). The germline CDR1 and CDR2 sequences are SGHDN and FVKESK. The CDR3 is 17 residues long. The V and J ends lost 0 bases and 0 bases respectively, with 13 bases between them. This CDR3 is CASSQDLSSGSTDTQYF. The CDR3 region has the DNA TGTGCCAGCAGCCAAGATCTGAGTAGCGGTAGCACAGATACGCAGTATTTT.

This clonotype was counted a few times. The chain joins TRBV11-2 to TRBJ2-1; D unresolved. This CDR3 has 13 amino acids. Germline loops: CDR1 SGHAT, CDR2 FQNNGV. V lost 1 base to trimming and J lost 10 bases, with 11 bases between them. CDR3 amino acids: CASSLGAGREQFF. CDR3 bases: TGTGCCAGCAGCTTAGGTGCAGGCCGGGAGCAGTTCTTC.

The V gene is TRBV7-9, the J gene TRBJ1-4; D unclear. V shed 6 bases and J shed 0 bases, with 11 bases lying between them. The CDR3 loop spans 15 amino acids. CDR1 and CDR2 (germline): SEHNR, FQNEAQ (reference sequence). This CDR3 is CASSLSGATNEKLFF. The CDR3 DNA reads TGTGCCAGCAGTTTAAGCGGGGCAACTAATGAAAAACTGTTTTTT.

The chain carries TRBV12-3 or TRBV12-4 and TRBJ1-2, with 9 bases matching TRBD1. V trimming: 7 bases; J trimming: 5 bases; junction bases outside the gene matches: 8. The CDR3 is 14 residues long. CDR3 loop: CASTFPGTGYGYTF. CDR3 nucleotide sequence: TGTGCCAGCACTTTCCCCGGGACAGGGTATGGCTACACCTTC.

V usage is TRBV5-1 and J usage is TRBJ2-4; D unclear. The germline V and J ends were trimmed by 0 bases and 6 bases, with 10 bases remaining between them. Germline V CDR1 and CDR2: SGHRS, YFSETQ. This CDR3 region has 14 residues. DNA for the CDR3: TGCGCCAGCAGCTTGGACAGCGCAAGAAACATTCAGTACTTC. Amino acids: CASSLDSARNIQYF. The full variable domain, in which reference TRBV5-1 and TRBJ2-4 provide the parts outside the CDR3, is KAGVTQTPRYLIKTRGQQVTLSCSPISGHRSVSWYQQTPGQGLQFLFEYFSETQRNKGNFPGRFSGRQFSNSRSEMNVSTLELGDSALYLCASSLDSARNIQYFGAGTRLSVL.

The CDR3 protein is CASSSPPGTGANVLTF. In DNA form, the CDR3 reads TGCGCCAGCAGCTCACCCCCGGGAACTGGGGCCAACGTCCTGACTTTC. The V call is TRBV4-1, the J call TRBJ2-6; D is possibly TRBD2 (5 bases). Germline assignment: CDR1 MGHRA and CDR2 YSYEKL. Trimming pared 5 bases from V and 2 bases from J, leaving 13 bases between. The CDR3 has 16 amino acids.

This chain connects TRBV7-2 to TRBJ2-1; 10 bases align to TRBD2. Germline-derived CDR1 and CDR2 are SGHTA and FQGNSA. This CDR3 spans 15 amino acids. After removal of 5 bases from V and 5 bases from J, the junction contained 6 bases not matched to a gene. DNA of the CDR3: TGTGCCAGCAGCGACAGGACTAGCGGTAACAATGAGCAGTTCTTC. Protein sequence: CASSDRTSGNNEQFF. The full variable domain, in which reference TRBV7-2 and TRBJ2-1 provide the parts outside the CDR3, is GAGVSQSPSNKVTEKGKDVELRCDPISGHTALYWYRQSLGQGLEFLIYFQGNSAPDKSGLPSDRFSAERTGGSVSTLTIQRTQQEDSAVYLCASSDRTSGNNEQFFGPGTRLTVL.

The gene calls are TRBV18 and TRBJ2-7, with D tentatively TRBD1 or TRBD2 (5 bases each). V lost 5 bases, J lost 3 bases, and 17 bases lay in between. This CDR3 has 15 residues. Germline CDR1 KGHSH, CDR2 LQKENI. This chain's CDR3 is CASSKGHGDLYEQYF. The CDR3 coding sequence is TGTGCCAGCTCAAAAGGACACGGGGACCTCTACGAGCAGTACTTC.

This clonotype showed up just once. The chain uses TRBV20-1 and TRBJ2-5, with TRBD1 identical over 7 bases. CDR1 and CDR2 (germline): DFQATT, SNEGSKA (reference sequence). With V trimmed by 0 bases and J by 2 bases, 6 bases remained unmatched. The CDR3 has 15 amino acids. The CDR3, as DNA: TGCAGTGCTAGAGAAGGGACAGCATATCAAGAGACCCAGTACTTC. Translated: CSAREGTAYQETQYF.